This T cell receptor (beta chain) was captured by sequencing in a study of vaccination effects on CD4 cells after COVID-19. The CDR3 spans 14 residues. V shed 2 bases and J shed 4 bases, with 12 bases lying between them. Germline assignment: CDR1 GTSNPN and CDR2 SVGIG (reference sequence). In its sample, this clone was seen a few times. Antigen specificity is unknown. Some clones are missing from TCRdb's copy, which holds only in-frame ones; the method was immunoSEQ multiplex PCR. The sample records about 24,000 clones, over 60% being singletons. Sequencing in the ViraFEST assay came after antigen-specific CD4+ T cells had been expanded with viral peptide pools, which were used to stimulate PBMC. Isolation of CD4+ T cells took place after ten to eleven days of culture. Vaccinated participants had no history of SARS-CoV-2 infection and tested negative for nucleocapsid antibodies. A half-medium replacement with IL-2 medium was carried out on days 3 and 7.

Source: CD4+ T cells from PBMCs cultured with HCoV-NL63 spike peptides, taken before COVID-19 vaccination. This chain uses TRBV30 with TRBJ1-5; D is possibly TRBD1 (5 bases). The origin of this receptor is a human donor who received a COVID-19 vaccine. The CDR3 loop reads CAWSRQTANQPQHF. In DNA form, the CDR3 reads TGTGCCTGGAGTCGCCAGACAGCGAATCAGCCCCAGCATTTT. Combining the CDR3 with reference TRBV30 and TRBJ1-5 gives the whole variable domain SQTIHQWPATLVQPVGSPLSLECTVEGTSNPNLYWYRQAAGRGLQLLFYSVGIGQISSEVPQNLSASRPQDRQFILSSKKLLLSDSGFYLCAWSRQTANQPQHFGDGTRLSIL.